This note documents a single T cell receptor (beta chain) sequence. At the survey level, the v3.0 immunoSEQ assay was run. Method: immunoSEQ multiplex PCR; TCRdb's copy keeps in-frame clones and lacks some. The data show around 30,000 clones, with about 85% seen just once and about 8.6% held by the top ten. The data were obtained in a study of long-term antiretroviral therapy in people with HIV. HIV-positive participants were all treated in the United States. This CDR3 has 12 residues. Between the trimmed V and J ends, which lost 6 bases and 2 bases, there was a span of 8 bases. From germline, CDR1 is SNHLY and CDR2 FYNNEI.

This TCR derives from a man aged 35 to 55 with HIV. Sequencing used unsorted PBMCs, obtained 3 years after starting antiretroviral therapy. The genes are TRBV2 and TRBJ2-7; possibly TRBD1 for D (6 bases). The CDR3 protein is CASRQGTYEQYF. The CDR3 DNA reads as TGTGCCAGCAGACAGGGAACCTACGAGCAGTACTTC.